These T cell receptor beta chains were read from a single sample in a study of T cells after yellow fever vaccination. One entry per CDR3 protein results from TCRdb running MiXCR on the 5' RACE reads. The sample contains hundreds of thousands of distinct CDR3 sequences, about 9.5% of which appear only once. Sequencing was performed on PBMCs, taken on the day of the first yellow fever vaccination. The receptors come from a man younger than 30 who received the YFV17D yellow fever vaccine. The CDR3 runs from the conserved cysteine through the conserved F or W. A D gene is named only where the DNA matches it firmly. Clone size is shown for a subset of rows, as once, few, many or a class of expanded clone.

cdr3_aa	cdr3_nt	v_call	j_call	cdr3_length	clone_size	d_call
CASSLAQDRADTQYF	TGCGCCAGCAGCTTGGCCCAGGACCGGGCAGATACGCAGTATTTT	TRBV5-1	TRBJ2-3	15	.	.
CASSLARMETQYF	TGTGCCAGCAGCTTAGCGCGGATGGAGACCCAGTACTTC	TRBV7-2	TRBJ2-5	13	many	.
CASRTSGQPQHF	TGTGCCAGCAGGACCTCTGGCCAGCCCCAGCATTTT	TRBV7-8	TRBJ1-5	12	many	.
CASSFQLENYGYTF	TGTGCCAGCAGCTTTCAACTCGAGAACTATGGCTACACCTTC	TRBV7-9	TRBJ1-2	14	.	.
CASSQVSGGGDTQYF	TGCGCCAGCAGCCAAGTGAGCGGGGGCGGGGATACGCAGTATTTT	TRBV4-1	TRBJ2-3	15	.	TRBD2
CASSQLGGAGKAGELFF	TGTGCCAGCAGCCAACTCGGGGGGGCCGGAAAAGCCGGGGAGCTGTTTTTT	TRBV4-2	TRBJ2-2	17	few	TRBD2
CASSSGGRQETQYF	TGTGCCAGCAGCTCGGGGGGGCGCCAAGAGACCCAGTACTTC	TRBV7-2	TRBJ2-5	14	many	TRBD2
CASSYGTTKNTGELFF	TGTGCCAGCAGTTACGGGACTACCAAAAACACCGGGGAGCTGTTTTTT	TRBV27	TRBJ2-2	16	few	TRBD2
CASSPNGESYGYTF	TGTGCCAGCTCACCGAATGGGGAGTCCTATGGCTACACCTTC	TRBV18	TRBJ1-2	14	few	.
CASSWDTTDGNTIYF	TGCGCCAGCAGCTGGGACACGACGGATGGAAACACCATATATTTT	TRBV5-1	TRBJ1-3	15	.	.
CASSWGTGFTEAFF	TGCGCCAGCAGCTGGGGTACAGGGTTCACTGAAGCTTTCTTT	TRBV5-1	TRBJ1-1	14	.	.
CAIKDRVPDTQYF	TGTGCCATCAAAGACAGGGTCCCAGATACGCAGTATTTT	TRBV10-3	TRBJ2-3	13	many	TRBD1
CSARGATMQYF	TGCAGTGCTAGAGGCGCAACGATGCAGTATTTT	TRBV20-1	TRBJ2-3	11	many	.
CATSRDADTGELFF	TGTGCCACCAGCAGAGATGCGGACACCGGGGAGCTGTTTTTT	TRBV15	TRBJ2-2	14	few	.
CASTPFRAIYGYTF	TGTGCCAGCACTCCATTCAGGGCCATCTATGGCTACACCTTC	TRBV12-3/TRBV12-4	TRBJ1-2	14	.	.
CASSSRTSPPGTQYF	TGTGCCAGCAGTTCCCGGACTTCCCCCCCGGGGACCCAGTACTTC	TRBV6-5	TRBJ2-5	15	few	.
CASSLYSNSNQPQHF	TGTGCCAGCAGTCTTTACAGTAATAGCAATCAGCCCCAGCATTTT	TRBV6-1	TRBJ1-5	15	few	.
CASMTGDETQYF	TGCGCCAGCATGACAGGGGATGAGACCCAGTACTTC	TRBV10-2	TRBJ2-5	12	.	TRBD1
CASSPGQGNLQTQYF	TGTGCCAGCTCACCGGGACAGGGTAACCTCCAGACCCAGTACTTC	TRBV18	TRBJ2-5	15	many	TRBD1
CASSIDTIGAGNTIYF	TGTGCCAGCAGCATCGATACGATCGGGGCTGGAAACACCATATATTTT	TRBV12-3/TRBV12-4	TRBJ1-3	16	few	.
CAISGREETQYF	TGTGCCATCAGTGGGAGAGAAGAGACCCAGTACTTC	TRBV10-3	TRBJ2-5	12	.	.
CASRQYGGSSTDTQYF	TGTGCCAGCAGACAGTACGGGGGGTCTAGCACAGATACGCAGTATTTT	TRBV5-6	TRBJ2-3	16	.	TRBD2
CATSDRTGGAPDTQYF	TGTGCCACCAGTGATCGCACAGGGGGCGCCCCAGATACGCAGTATTTT	TRBV24-1	TRBJ2-3	16	many	TRBD1
CASSFGQGRGEKLFF	TGTGCCAGCTCATTCGGACAGGGACGAGGTGAAAAACTGTTTTTT	TRBV18	TRBJ1-4	15	many	TRBD1
CASSPGTSGVQGTQYF	TGTGCCAGCAGCCCCGGGACTAGCGGGGTTCAGGGTACGCAGTATTTT	TRBV3-1	TRBJ2-3	16	few	TRBD2
CSAARRTGNTIYF	TGCAGTGCGGCTCGTCGGACAGGAAACACCATATATTTT	TRBV20-1	TRBJ1-3	13	few	.
CASSLGVRNTIYF	TGCGCCAGCAGCTTGGGGGTACGAAACACCATATATTTT	TRBV5-1	TRBJ1-3	13	few	.
CASSPLGQGNTEAFF	TGTGCCAGCTCACCTCTGGGACAGGGGAACACTGAAGCTTTCTTT	TRBV18	TRBJ1-1	15	.	TRBD1
CATSTAGTGDEQFF	TGTGCCACCAGTACTGCCGGGACAGGAGATGAGCAGTTCTTC	TRBV24-1	TRBJ2-1	14	many	TRBD1
CASSLQGNTEAFF	TGTGCCAGCAGCTTACAAGGGAACACTGAAGCTTTCTTT	TRBV12-3/TRBV12-4	TRBJ1-1	13	many	.
CASSPRGGRVHEQFF	TGTGCCAGCAGCCCCCGGGGGGGGCGCGTCCATGAGCAGTTCTTC	TRBV7-2	TRBJ2-1	15	few	TRBD2
CASSPFRDSLLNTQYF	TGTGCCAGCAGCCCGTTCCGGGACAGCCTTTTGAATACGCAGTATTTT	TRBV7-2	TRBJ2-3	16	few	TRBD1
CASSPTTQSSSGNTIYF	TGCGCCAGCAGCCCCACAACACAGTCGAGCTCTGGAAACACCATATATTTT	TRBV5-1	TRBJ1-3	17	many	.
CAGRGFYEQYF	TGTGCCGGCAGGGGCTTCTACGAGCAGTACTTC	TRBV21-1	TRBJ2-7	11	few	.
CASSQVEILSETQYF	TGCGCCAGCAGCCAAGTAGAGATCCTGAGTGAGACCCAGTACTTC	TRBV4-1	TRBJ2-5	15	.	.
CASSQGGGEETQYF	TGTGCCAGCAGCCAAGGGGGCGGAGAAGAGACCCAGTACTTC	TRBV4-3	TRBJ2-5	14	many	TRBD1
CASSLNKNTEAFF	TGCGCCAGCAGCCTTAACAAGAACACTGAAGCTTTCTTT	TRBV4-3	TRBJ1-1	13	.	.
CASSYSIRGLYTGELFF	TGTGCCAGCAGTTACTCGATCAGGGGGCTGTACACCGGGGAGCTGTTTTTT	TRBV6-5	TRBJ2-2	17	.	TRBD1
CASRPPASYEQYF	TGTGCCAGCAGGCCCCCAGCTAGCTACGAGCAGTACTTC	TRBV5-5	TRBJ2-7	13	few	.
CASSPGGLAVYNEQFF	TGTGCCAGCAGCCCCGGGGGGCTAGCAGTTTACAATGAGCAGTTCTTC	TRBV7-9	TRBJ2-1	16	many	.
CASGLLDGRDTQYF	TGTGCTAGTGGTTTACTGGACGGCCGAGATACGCAGTATTTT	TRBV12-5	TRBJ2-3	14	many	.
CASSGRGQGAQDGYTF	TGTGCCAGCAGTGGTAGGGGACAGGGGGCGCAGGATGGCTACACCTTC	TRBV12-3/TRBV12-4	TRBJ1-2	16	.	TRBD1
CASSLQYSSGANVLTF	TGTGCCAGCAGCTTACAATACAGCTCTGGGGCCAACGTCCTGACTTTC	TRBV7-2	TRBJ2-6	16	many	.
CASSYVKNEQFF	TGTGCCAGCAGTTACGTGAAAAATGAGCAGTTCTTC	TRBV6-2/TRBV6-3	TRBJ2-1	12	few	.
CASSKPGLSYEQYF	TGTGCCAGCAGCAAACCGGGACTATCCTACGAGCAGTACTTC	TRBV12-3/TRBV12-4	TRBJ2-7	14	few	TRBD2
CASSPRTPGRAFF	TGTGCCAGCTCACCAAGAACGCCGGGCAGAGCTTTCTTT	TRBV18	TRBJ1-1	13	.	.
CASSQSVLRPQHF	TGCGCCAGCAGCCAATCAGTTCTTCGGCCCCAGCATTTT	TRBV4-1	TRBJ1-5	13	few	.
CASSYSSRKANYGYTF	TGTGCCAGCAGTTACTCGAGCAGGAAAGCTAACTATGGCTACACCTTC	TRBV6-5	TRBJ1-2	16	.	.
CASELEVAGANVLTF	TGTGCCAGCGAATTAGAGGTGGCTGGGGCCAACGTCCTGACTTTC	TRBV12-3/TRBV12-4	TRBJ2-6	15	many	.
CASSQDLNNYGYTF	TGTGCCAGCAGCCAAGATCTGAATAACTATGGCTACACCTTC	TRBV14	TRBJ1-2	14	few	.
CASSLGPRRPDTQYF	TGTGCCAGCAGCTTAGGACCCCGGAGGCCAGATACGCAGTATTTT	TRBV7-9	TRBJ2-3	15	.	.
CASSFLVRAGGQDTQYF	TGTGCCAGCAGCTTCCTCGTTAGGGCGGGGGGACAAGATACGCAGTATTTT	TRBV7-2	TRBJ2-3	17	few	TRBD2